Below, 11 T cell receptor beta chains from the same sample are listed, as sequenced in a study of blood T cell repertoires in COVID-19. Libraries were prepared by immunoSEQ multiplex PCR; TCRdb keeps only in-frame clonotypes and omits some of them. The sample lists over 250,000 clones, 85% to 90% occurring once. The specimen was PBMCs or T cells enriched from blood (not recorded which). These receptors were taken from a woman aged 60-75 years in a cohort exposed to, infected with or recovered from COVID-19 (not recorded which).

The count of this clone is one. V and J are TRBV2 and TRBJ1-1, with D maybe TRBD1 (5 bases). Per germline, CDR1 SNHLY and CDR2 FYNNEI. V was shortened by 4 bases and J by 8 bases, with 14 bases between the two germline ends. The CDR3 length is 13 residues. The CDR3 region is CASSVRGSSEAFF. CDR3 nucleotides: TGTGCCAGCAGTGTCCGGGGGAGCAGCGAAGCTTTCTTT.

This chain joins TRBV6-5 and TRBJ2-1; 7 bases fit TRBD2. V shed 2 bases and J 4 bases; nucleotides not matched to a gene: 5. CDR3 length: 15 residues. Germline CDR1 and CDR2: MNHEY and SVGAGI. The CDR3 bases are TGTGCCAGCAGTTACAGGGCGGGGGAGTACAATGAGCAGTTCTTC. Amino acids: CASSYRAGEYNEQFF.

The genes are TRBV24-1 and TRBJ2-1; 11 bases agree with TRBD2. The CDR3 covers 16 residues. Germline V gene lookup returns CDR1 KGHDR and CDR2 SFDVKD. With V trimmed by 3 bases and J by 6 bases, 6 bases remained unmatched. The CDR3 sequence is CATSDPGTSGINEQFF. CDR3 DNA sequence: TGTGCCACCAGTGATCCCGGGACTAGCGGTATCAATGAGCAGTTCTTC.

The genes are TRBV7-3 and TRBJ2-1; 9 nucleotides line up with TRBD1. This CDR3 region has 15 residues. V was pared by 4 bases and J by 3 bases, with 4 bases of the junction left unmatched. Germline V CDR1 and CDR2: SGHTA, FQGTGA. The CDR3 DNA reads TGTGCCAGCAGCTCGACAGGGGGTGGCTACAATGAGCAGTTCTTC. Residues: CASSSTGGGYNEQFF.

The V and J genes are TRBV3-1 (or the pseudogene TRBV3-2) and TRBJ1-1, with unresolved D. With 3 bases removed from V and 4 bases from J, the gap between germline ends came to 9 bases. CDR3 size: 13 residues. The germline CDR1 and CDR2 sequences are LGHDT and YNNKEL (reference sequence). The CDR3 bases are TGTGCCAGCAGCCAGAACAGTGGCACTGAAGCTTTCTTT. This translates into CASSQNSGTEAFF.

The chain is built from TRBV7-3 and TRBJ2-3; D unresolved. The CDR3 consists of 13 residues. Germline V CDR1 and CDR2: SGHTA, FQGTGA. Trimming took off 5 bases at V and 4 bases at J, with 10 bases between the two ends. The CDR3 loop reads CASSLTLADTQYF. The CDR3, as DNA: TGTGCCAGCAGCCTCACTCTAGCAGATACGCAGTATTTT.

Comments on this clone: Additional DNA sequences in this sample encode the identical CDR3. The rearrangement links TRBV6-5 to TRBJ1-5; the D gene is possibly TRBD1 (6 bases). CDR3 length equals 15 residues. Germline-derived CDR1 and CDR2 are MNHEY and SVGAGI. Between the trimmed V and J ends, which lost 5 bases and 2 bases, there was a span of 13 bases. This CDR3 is CASSPQGGGNQPQHF. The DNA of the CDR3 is TGTGCCAGCAGTCCACAGGGAGGGGGCAATCAGCCCCAGCATTTT.

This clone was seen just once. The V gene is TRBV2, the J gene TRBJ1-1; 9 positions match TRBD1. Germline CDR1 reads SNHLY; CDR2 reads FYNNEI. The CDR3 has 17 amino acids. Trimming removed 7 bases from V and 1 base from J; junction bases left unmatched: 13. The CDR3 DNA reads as TGTGCCAGCACCGCTGGTTTATCGGGACAGGGGAACACTGAAGCTTTCTTT. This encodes CASTAGLSGQGNTEAFF.

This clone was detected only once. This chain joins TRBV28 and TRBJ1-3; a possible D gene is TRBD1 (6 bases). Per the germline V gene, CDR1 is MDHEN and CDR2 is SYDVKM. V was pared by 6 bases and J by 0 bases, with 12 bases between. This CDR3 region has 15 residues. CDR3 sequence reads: CASRGQLFSGNTIYF. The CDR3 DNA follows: TGTGCCAGCAGAGGACAGCTTTTCTCTGGAAACACCATATATTTT. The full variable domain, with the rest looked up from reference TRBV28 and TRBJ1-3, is DVKVTQSSRYLVKRTGEKVFLECVQDMDHENMFWYRQDPGLGLRLIYFSYDVKMKEKGDIPEGYSVSREKKERFSLILESASTNQTSMYLCASRGQLFSGNTIYFGEGSWLTVV.

The CDR3, as DNA: TGTGCCAGCAGTCCAAGGGACAGGGGGGTTCAGCCCCAGCATTTT. Translating it yields CASSPRDRGVQPQHF. The chain employs TRBV27 and TRBJ1-5; the match to TRBD1 covers 11 bases. V dropped 5 bases and J dropped 6; count of bases not matched to a gene: 6. This CDR3 has 15 amino acids. In germline, CDR1 is MNHEY, CDR2 SMNVEV (reference sequence).

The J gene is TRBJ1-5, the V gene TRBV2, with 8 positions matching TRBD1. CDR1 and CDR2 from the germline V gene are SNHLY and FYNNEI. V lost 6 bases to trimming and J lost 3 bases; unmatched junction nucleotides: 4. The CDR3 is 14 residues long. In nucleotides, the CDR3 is TGTGCCAGCAGCGGACAGGGTACCAATCAGCCCCAGCATTTT. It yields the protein CASSGQGTNQPQHF.